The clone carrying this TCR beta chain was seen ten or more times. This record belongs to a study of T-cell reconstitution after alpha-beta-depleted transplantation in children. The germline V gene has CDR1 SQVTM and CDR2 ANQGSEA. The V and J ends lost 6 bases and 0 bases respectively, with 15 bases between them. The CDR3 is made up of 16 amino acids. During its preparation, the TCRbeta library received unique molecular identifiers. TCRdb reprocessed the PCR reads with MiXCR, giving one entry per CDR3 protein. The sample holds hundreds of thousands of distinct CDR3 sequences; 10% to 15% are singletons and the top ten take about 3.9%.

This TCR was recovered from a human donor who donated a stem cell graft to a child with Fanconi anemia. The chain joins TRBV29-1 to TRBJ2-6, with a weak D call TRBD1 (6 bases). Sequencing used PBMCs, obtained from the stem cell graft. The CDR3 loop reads CSVRVGQSSGANVLTF. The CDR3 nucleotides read TGCAGCGTCCGCGTAGGACAGTCCTCTGGGGCCAACGTCCTGACTTTC.